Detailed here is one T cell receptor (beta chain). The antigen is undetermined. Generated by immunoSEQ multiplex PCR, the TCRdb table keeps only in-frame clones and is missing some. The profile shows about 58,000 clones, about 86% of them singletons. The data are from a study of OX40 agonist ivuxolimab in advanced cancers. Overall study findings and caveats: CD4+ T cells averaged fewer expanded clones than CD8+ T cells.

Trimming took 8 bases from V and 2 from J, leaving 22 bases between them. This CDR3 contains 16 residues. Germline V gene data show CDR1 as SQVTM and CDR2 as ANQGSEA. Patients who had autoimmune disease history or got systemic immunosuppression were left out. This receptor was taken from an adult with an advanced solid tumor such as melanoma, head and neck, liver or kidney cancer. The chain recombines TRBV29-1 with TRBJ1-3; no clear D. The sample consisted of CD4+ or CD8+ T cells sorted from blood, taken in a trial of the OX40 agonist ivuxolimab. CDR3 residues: CSTSPGQPRAGNTIYF. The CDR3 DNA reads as TGCAGCACCTCCCCCGGGCAGCCTAGGGCTGGAAACACCATATATTTT.